Following are 25 T cell receptor beta chains from one sample sequenced in a study of T cells in Graves' hyperthyroidism and ophthalmopathy. Authors of the study amplified TCR beta CDR3 regions from RNA transcripts. The HTBI set primed first-round TCR CDR3 RT-PCR. TCRdb analysed the multiplex PCR reads with MiXCR anew, one entry per CDR3 protein. Of roughly 350,000 distinct CDR3 sequences listed, about 14% are singletons. The source material was blood. These receptors were taken from a woman in her twenties or thirties with Graves' ophthalmopathy.

In this sample, this clonotype turned up many times. The chain has TRBV5-8 and TRBJ1-1; weak D call: TRBD1 (5 bases). V was cut by 4 bases and J by 0 bases, with 16 bases left in between. Germline CDR1 and CDR2: SGHTS and YDEGEE. The CDR3 contains 16 residues. The CDR3 DNA reads TGTGCCAGCAGCCATCCGGGACGAAACATGAACACTGAAGCTTTCTTT. It translates to CASSHPGRNMNTEAFF.

V and J are TRBV5-6 and TRBJ2-1; TRBD1 is a possible D gene (6 bases). The length of the CDR3 is 15 residues. V was shortened by 4 bases and J by 10 bases, with 21 bases between the two germline ends. The V gene's germline CDR1 is SGHDT and CDR2 YYEEEE. CDR3 sequence (DNA): TGTGCCAGCAGCCCCCCGGGACACCTACCGGGGGAGCAGTTCTTC. This gives the protein CASSPPGHLPGEQFF.

To note about this clonotype: This may stem from a read error, because a much larger clone lies one nucleotide away. The genes are TRBV30 and TRBJ2-7; 8 bases match TRBD1. Losses at the gene ends were 4 bases for V and 6 bases for J; bases not matched to a gene: 11. The germline V gene encodes CDR1 GTSNPN and CDR2 SVGIG (reference sequence). The CDR3 is 14 amino acids. CDR3 nucleotides: TGTGCCTGGAAAGAGACAGGGGTTTCCGGCGAGCAGTACTTC. It codes for CAWKETGVSGEQYF. Full variable domain (outside the CDR3, taken from reference TRBV30 and TRBJ2-7): SQTIHQWPATLVQPVGSPLSLECTVEGTSNPNLYWYRQAAGRGLQLLFYSVGIGQISSEVPQNLSASRPQDRQFILSSKKLLLSDSGFYLCAWKETGVSGEQYFGPGTRLTVT.

This clonotype was counted between two and nine times. V gene TRBV20-1 combines with J gene TRBJ2-4; 8 bases map to TRBD2. This CDR3 region has 18 residues. Germline V gene lookup returns CDR1 DFQATT and CDR2 SNEGSKA (reference sequence). Trimming at V came to 5 bases and at J to 2 bases, leaving 17 bases not matched to a gene. The CDR3 loop is CSAQTGLPGGISKNIQYF. The CDR3 DNA is TGCAGTGCTCAGACAGGACTCCCGGGGGGGATTTCCAAAAACATTCAGTACTTC.

This chain uses TRBV7-9 with TRBJ2-2, with TRBD2 identical over 14 bases. This CDR3 spans 18 amino acids. Trimming took 5 bases from V and 3 from J; bases not matched to a gene: 8. CDR1 SEHNR and CDR2 FQNEAQ come from the germline V gene (reference sequence). This CDR3 reads CASSPPGLAGVYTGELFF. CDR3 coding DNA: TGTGCCAGCAGCCCACCGGGACTAGCGGGGGTCTACACCGGGGAGCTGTTTTTT.

In its sample, this clonotype was seen many times. The chain uses TRBV3-1 and TRBJ2-1; 9 bases map to TRBD1. Per germline, CDR1 LGHDT and CDR2 YNNKEL (reference sequence). This CDR3 has 17 residues. V dropped 4 bases and J dropped 2; count of bases not matched to a gene: 9. The CDR3: CASSPYGRDRAYNEQFF. CDR3 coding DNA: TGTGCCAGCAGCCCCTACGGCCGGGACAGGGCCTACAATGAGCAGTTCTTC.

This clonotype came up many times. The chain couples TRBV13 to TRBJ1-4; 8 nucleotides line up with TRBD1. Losses at the gene ends were 5 bases for V and 4 bases for J; bases not matched to a gene: 12. The CDR3 is 17 residues long. Germline V gives CDR1 PRHDT, CDR2 FYEKMQ (reference sequence). The CDR3 is CASSHLRQGYRNEKLFF. In DNA form, the CDR3 reads TGTGCCAGCAGCCACCTACGACAGGGGTATCGTAATGAAAAACTGTTTTTT.

V and J are TRBV29-1 and TRBJ2-3; no clear D gene. This CDR3 region has 11 residues. Germline assignment: CDR1 SQVTM and CDR2 ANQGSEA. V was cut by 1 base and J by 6 bases, with 5 bases left in between. The DNA for the CDR3 is TGCAGCGTTGAAGTGGGGGATACGCAGTATTTT. Translation: CSVEVGDTQYF.

On this clonotype: A much larger clone differs by one base, so this may be a read error. This chain links TRBV20-1 with TRBJ2-1; no reliable D call. The CDR3 covers 15 residues. Per germline, CDR1 DFQATT and CDR2 SNEGSKA (reference sequence). CDR3 bases: TGCAGTGCTAGAGGACCCCTGAGCTCCTACCATGAGCAGTTCTTC. This sequence encodes CSARGPLSSYHEQFF.

This clonotype turned up a few times. This chain connects TRBV15 to TRBJ1-5; possibly TRBD1 for D (5 bases). The CDR3 is made up of 12 amino acids. Trimming removed 8 bases from V and 4 bases from J, with 9 bases in between. CDR1 is LNHNV and CDR2 is YYDKDF in the germline V gene (reference sequence). The CDR3, as DNA: TGTGCCACCCGACAGACTAATCAGCCCCAGCATTTT. Protein: CATRQTNQPQHF.

This clonotype was seen ten or more times. J is TRBJ1-5 and V is TRBV2; 9 positions agree with TRBD1. V lost 7 bases and J lost 5; bases outside the gene matches: 9. This CDR3 is built from 15 residues. Germline loops: CDR1 SNHLY, CDR2 FYNNEI. CDR3 nucleotides: TGTGCCAGCACCGAACAGGGGGCAGCGGATCAGCCCCAGCATTTT. Encoded protein: CASTEQGAADQPQHF.

V usage is TRBV13 and J usage is TRBJ1-1; TRBD1 agrees at 10 bases. V lost 0 bases, J lost 4 bases, and 5 bases stayed unmatched. There are 16 residues in the CDR3. The V gene's germline CDR1 is PRHDT and CDR2 FYEKMQ (reference sequence). The CDR3 reads CASSLGGQGWITEAFF. CDR3 nucleotides: TGTGCCAGCAGCTTAGGGGGACAGGGGTGGATCACTGAAGCTTTCTTT.

This clonotype was seen at least ten times. The chain couples TRBV5-5 to TRBJ1-1; D gene unclear. Trimming pared 2 bases from V and 4 bases from J, leaving 15 bases between. Germline assignment: CDR1 SGHKS and CDR2 YYEKEE (reference sequence). The length of the CDR3 is 15 residues. CDR3 bases: TGTGCCAGCAGCTTTGTTATAGGGTTGGCCACTGAAGCTTTCTTT. Its translation is CASSFVIGLATEAFF.

A few counts support this clonotype. The V and J genes are TRBV7-6 and TRBJ2-5; D remains ambiguous. The V end was cut by 0 bases, the J end by 1 base, with 3 bases between. The CDR3 runs to 13 residues. CDR1 and CDR2 (germline): SGHVS, FNYEAQ. The CDR3 DNA reads TGTGCCAGCAGCTTAGCTACCCAAGAGACCCAGTACTTC. It codes for CASSLATQETQYF.

The CDR3 sequence: CSVEDRPGLIGNTIYF. The CDR3 DNA reads TGCAGCGTTGAAGATCGGCCGGGTTTAATAGGAAACACCATATATTTT. V and J are TRBV29-1 and TRBJ1-3, with no clear D. The V gene's germline CDR1 is SQVTM and CDR2 ANQGSEA. With 0 bases removed from V and 4 bases from J, the gap between germline ends came to 16 bases. The CDR3 consists of 16 residues.

The sample holds a few counts of this clonotype. A much larger clone lies one base from this, so it may be a read error. V gene TRBV12-3 or TRBV12-4 combines with J gene TRBJ1-3; a weak D match, TRBD1 (6 bases). CDR3 size: 18 residues. V lost 4 bases to trimming and J lost 0 bases, with 19 bases between them. CDR3 in DNA: TGTGCCAGCAGTTCACTCACAGGGACCACAGGCTCTGGAAACACCATATATTTT. It codes for CASSSLTGTTGSGNTIYF.

In regard to this clonotype: Being one base from a much bigger clone, this may be a read error. The chain recombines TRBV6-2 or TRBV6-3 with TRBJ1-5; perhaps TRBD1 as D (6 bases). The CDR3 covers 16 residues. Looked up from germline, CDR1 is MNHEY and CDR2 is SVGEGT. V was trimmed by 0 bases and J by 4 bases, leaving 13 bases between them. The CDR3: CASSYSRIQGNQPQHF. The CDR3, as DNA: TGTGCCAGCAGTTACTCTCGGATTCAGGGGAATCAGCCCCAGCATTTT.

This clonotype has ten or more counts. J is TRBJ1-2 and V is TRBV7-8; D possibly corresponds to TRBD1 (5 bases). The CDR3 loop spans 15 amino acids. V gave up 7 bases and J gave up 0 bases, with 15 bases separating them. Germline assignment: CDR1 SGHVS and CDR2 FQNEAQ. CDR3 bases: TGTGCCAGCACCCAAACGGGGCGGGCTAACTATGGCTACACCTTC. It specifies CASTQTGRANYGYTF.

This clonotype has at least ten counts. The chain combines TRBV28 with TRBJ2-1; 7 nucleotides match TRBD2. Per the germline V gene, CDR1 is MDHEN and CDR2 is SYDVKM. V was pared by 4 bases and J by 5 bases, with 14 bases of the junction left unmatched. The CDR3 is 17 amino acids. This chain's CDR3 is CASSSLRSGAINNEQFF. The CDR3 bases are TGTGCCAGCAGTTCTCTAAGAAGCGGGGCAATAAACAATGAGCAGTTCTTC.

This clonotype came up many times. V gene TRBV7-9 combines with J gene TRBJ2-5; D is perhaps TRBD1 or TRBD2 (6 bases each). V was clipped by 1 base and J by 4 bases, with 13 bases between them. The germline CDR1 and CDR2 sequences are SEHNR and FQNEAQ (reference sequence). The CDR3 is made up of 15 amino acids. The CDR3 spells CASSLGGGGSETQYF. CDR3 nucleotides: TGTGCCAGCAGCTTAGGAGGAGGGGGGTCAGAGACCCAGTACTTC.

This clonotype was picked up many times. Germline is not matched at one junction end, which may reflect a read error. This sequence joins TRBV7-3 and TRBJ1-1, with D uncertain. The CDR3 extends over 14 amino acids. The germline CDR1 and CDR2 sequences are SGHTA and FQGTGA. CDR3 DNA: TGTGCCAACAGCCTACAAGGAGGAAGCACTGAAGCTTTCTTT. Translating gives CANSLQGGSTEAFF.

This clonotype was seen repeatedly, ten times or more. J is TRBJ2-1 and V is TRBV11-1; 9 bases match TRBD2. CDR3 length: 16 amino acids. V was clipped by 3 bases and J by 4 bases; unmatched bases: 7. Germline CDR1 SGHAT, CDR2 FQDESV (reference sequence). Here the CDR3 reads CASSLVTSGLYNEQFF. The DNA of the CDR3 is TGTGCCAGCAGCTTGGTGACTAGCGGACTTTACAATGAGCAGTTCTTC.

The chain combines TRBV27 with TRBJ1-2; 10 bases align to TRBD1. V trimming: 3 bases; J trimming: 5 bases; junction bases outside the gene matches: 9. This CDR3 is 16 amino acids long. CDR1 is MNHEY and CDR2 is SMNVEV in the germline V gene (reference sequence). Here the CDR3 reads CASSFSDRGVGYGYTF. CDR3 in DNA: TGTGCCAGCAGTTTCTCGGACAGGGGGGTAGGGTATGGCTACACCTTC.

This clonotype came up many times. The rearrangement uses TRBV20-1 and TRBJ2-1; a weak D match, TRBD2 (7 bases). This CDR3 spans 16 amino acids. V was clipped by 5 bases and J by 7 bases, with 24 bases between them. Germline V gives CDR1 DFQATT, CDR2 SNEGSKA (reference sequence). The CDR3 nucleotides read TGCAGTGCTGAACCGCGGGGGCTTGCCGGATGGAATGAGCAGTTCTTC. Translating gives CSAEPRGLAGWNEQFF.

The chain recombines TRBV20-1 with TRBJ2-2, with D maybe TRBD1 (6 bases). The germline V gene encodes CDR1 DFQATT and CDR2 SNEGSKA (reference sequence). This CDR3 is 13 amino acids long. The ends were cut back, 3 bases at V and 3 bases at J, with 8 bases in the middle. CDR3 bases: TGCAGTGCTAGGGACAGAGACACCGGGGAGCTGTTTTTT. It is translated as CSARDRDTGELFF.